The sequence of this T cell receptor (beta chain) was determined in a study of cytomegalovirus exposure and HLA in healthy donors. For the study at large: Of the donors genotyped, several hundred in all, 81% fell in the Caucasian-associated ancestry cluster.

The primer mix had 60 Vbeta and 13 Jbeta primers. This table comes from immunoSEQ multiplex PCR, and its TCRdb copy is limited to in-frame clones, with some not included. This repertoire shows 150,000 to 250,000 clones, 70% to 85% found once; its top ten account for about 4.4%. The receptor comes from a woman aged 30 to 39 in good health and CMV-seropositive. The sample taken for sequencing was PBMCs.

CDR3 DNA: TGTGCCAGCATCCGCTTAGCGGGGTCTGAGCAGTACTTC. Its protein product is CASIRLAGSEQYF. This chain joins TRBV5-6 and TRBJ2-7; 8 bases line up with TRBD2. The CDR3 totals 13 residues. Trimming at V came to 6 bases and at J to 7 bases, leaving 9 bases not matched to a gene. From germline, CDR1 is SGHDT and CDR2 YYEEEE.